The source of this T cell receptor (beta chain) is a study of beta chain features in type 1 diabetes. Study findings and constraints: A moderate, significant TCRB CDR3 shortening appeared in type 1 diabetes across four CD4+ subsets. Relative to healthy donors, patients appeared to have naive, central memory and Treg TCRB repertoires that were more similar. Still unanswered here is whether HLA type influences TCRB rearrangement.

Notes on this clone: The antigen is unknown.

Cells sorted by CD45RO/CCR7/CD25/CD127/CD95/CD27 comprised CD4+ naive, central memory, regulatory and stem cell-like memory cells. The purity of all sorted populations exceeded 95%. Expressed TCRB transcripts were sequenced because the isolated RNA had all been reverse transcribed beforehand. Some clones are missing from TCRdb's copy, which holds only in-frame ones; the method was immunoSEQ multiplex PCR. The sample has 680,000 or so clones, around an eighth seen once. The sequenced sample consisted of naive CD4+ T cells from blood. The receptor was derived from a man younger than 30 with type 1 diabetes.

The CDR3 spells CASSYDGNTEAFF. CDR3 DNA sequence: TGTGCCAGCAGTTACGACGGAAACACTGAAGCTTTCTTT. V and J are TRBV7-2 and TRBJ1-1; D remains ambiguous. Germline assignment: CDR1 SGHTA and CDR2 FQGNSA. V was pared by 6 bases and J by 2 bases, with 10 bases between. The CDR3 length is 13 residues. The variable domain in full, with the rest retrieved from reference TRBV7-2 and TRBJ1-1, is GAGVSQSPSNKVTEKGKDVELRCDPISGHTALYWYRQSLGQGLEFLIYFQGNSAPDKSGLPSDRFSAERTGGSVSTLTIQRTQQEDSAVYLCASSYDGNTEAFFGQGTRLTVV.